Below are 12 T cell receptor beta chains sequenced from a single sample in a study of cytomegalovirus exposure and HLA in healthy donors. Using immunoSEQ multiplex PCR, the repertoire was profiled, and TCRdb retains in-frame clones only, with some absent. Counted here are 70,000 to 75,000 clones, roughly 94% occurring once; the ten biggest clones make up more than 2.5%. The source material was PBMCs. The receptors were sampled from a woman between 18 and 29 years old in good health and CMV-seropositive.

This clone was picked up one time. DNA of the CDR3: TGTGCCTGGAGCCTCCGGCGGGACAATGAGCAGTTCTTC. Amino acids: CAWSLRRDNEQFF. The gene calls are TRBV30 and TRBJ2-1, with D tentatively TRBD2 (5 bases). V lost 3 bases to trimming and J lost 5 bases, with 11 bases between them. This CDR3 has 13 amino acids. Germline V lookup: CDR1 GTSNPN, CDR2 SVGIG (reference sequence).

The chain links TRBV7-2 to TRBJ2-1, with D perhaps matching TRBD2 (6 bases). CDR3 length: 12 residues. CDR1 SGHTA and CDR2 FQGNSA come from the germline V gene. Trimming shortened V by 6 bases and J by 7 bases, and 10 bases separated the two germline ends. CDR3 sequence: CASSTRENEQFF. The DNA of the CDR3 is TGTGCCAGCAGTACCCGGGAGAATGAGCAGTTCTTC.

This chain links TRBV19 with TRBJ2-1; D possibly corresponds to TRBD2 (5 bases). Germline loops: CDR1 LNHDA, CDR2 SQIVND (reference sequence). V lost 0 bases, J lost 12 bases, and 6 bases lay in between. This CDR3 is 11 amino acids long. The CDR3 spells CASSIEEVQFF. The DNA for the CDR3 is TGTGCCAGTAGTATAGAGGAGGTGCAGTTCTTC.

This sequence joins TRBV7-8 and TRBJ1-2; 7 bases fit TRBD1. The V gene's germline CDR1 is SGHVS and CDR2 FQNEAQ. Trimming took 0 bases from V and 3 from J; bases not matched to a gene: 4. The CDR3 runs to 15 residues. The CDR3 sequence: CASSLAWGTDYGYTF. CDR3 nucleotides: TGTGCCAGCAGCTTAGCTTGGGGGACAGACTATGGCTACACCTTC.

This chain links TRBV28 with TRBJ2-1; 7 bases agree with TRBD2. V was pared by 2 bases and J by 4 bases, with 2 bases of the junction left unmatched. Germline V gene sequence: CDR1 MDHEN, CDR2 SYDVKM. This CDR3 spans 14 amino acids. The CDR3 loop is CASSLGSGYNEQFF. The CDR3 DNA reads as TGTGCCAGCAGTTTAGGTAGCGGGTACAATGAGCAGTTCTTC.

The chain is built from TRBV4-1 and TRBJ1-3; D call uncertain. The CDR3 is 15 residues long. CDR1 MGHRA and CDR2 YSYEKL come from the germline V gene. V was shortened by 4 bases and J by 1 base, with 11 bases between the two germline ends. The CDR3 spells CASSPLGISGNTIYF. The CDR3 DNA follows: TGCGCCAGCAGCCCACTAGGGATATCTGGAAACACCATATATTTT.

This chain uses TRBV30 with TRBJ1-1; 8 bases agree with TRBD1. Germline lookup yields CDR1 GTSNPN and CDR2 SVGIG (reference sequence). The CDR3 has 15 amino acids. Trimming at V came to 3 bases and at J to 0 bases, leaving 6 bases not matched to a gene. For the CDR3, the DNA is TGTGCCTGGAGAAGACAGGGGACCATGAACACTGAAGCTTTCTTT. Translation gives CAWRRQGTMNTEAFF.

CDR3 sequence (DNA): TGTGCCAGCAGTTACCGGACGGACTACTATGGCTACACCTTC. Its translation: CASSYRTDYYGYTF. The chain employs TRBV6-5 and TRBJ1-2; D call uncertain. The CDR3 runs 14 residues. Trimming cost V 2 bases and J 3 bases, with 10 bases left between them. Germline V lookup: CDR1 MNHEY, CDR2 SVGAGI.

This clone was found once. The genes are TRBV11-2 and TRBJ2-2; no firm D call. V was cut by 6 bases and J by 2 bases, with 7 bases left in between. Germline assignment: CDR1 SGHAT and CDR2 FQNNGV. The CDR3 is 13 amino acids. CDR3 sequence (DNA): TGTGCCAGCAGACTGATAAACACCGGGGAGCTGTTTTTT. It is translated as CASRLINTGELFF.

The rearrangement uses TRBV14 and TRBJ1-1, with 7 bases matching TRBD1. The ends lost 10 bases at V and 5 bases at J; junction bases unmatched: 16. This CDR3 has 15 amino acids. Germline lookup yields CDR1 SGHDN and CDR2 FVKESK. CDR3 residues: CATTPQTGAGTEAFF. CDR3 nucleotides: TGTGCCACCACGCCTCAAACAGGGGCGGGTACTGAAGCTTTCTTT. Full variable domain (rest looked up from reference TRBV14 and TRBJ1-1): EAGVTQFPSHSVIEKGQTVTLRCDPISGHDNLYWYRRVMGKEIKFLLHFVKESKQDESGMPNNRFLAERTGGTYSTLKVQPAELEDSGVYFCATTPQTGAGTEAFFGQGTRLTVV.

V is TRBV14 and J is TRBJ2-7; D possibly corresponds to TRBD2 (5 bases). This CDR3 comprises 17 residues. Germline-derived CDR1 and CDR2 are SGHDN and FVKESK. The germline V and J ends were trimmed by 0 bases and 0 bases, with 15 bases remaining between them. The CDR3 DNA is TGTGCCAGCAGCCAAGATCAAGGTCGGGGAAGCTCCTACGAGCAGTACTTC. Amino acid sequence: CASSQDQGRGSSYEQYF.

The CDR3 DNA reads TGTGCCAGTAGGGGGAGACTTACCTACGAGCAGTACTTC. Translated: CASRGRLTYEQYF. The chain carries TRBV19 and TRBJ2-7, with D perhaps TRBD2 (5 bases). The CDR3 loop spans 13 amino acids. With 6 bases removed from V and 2 bases from J, the gap between germline ends came to 11 bases. Germline V gene lookup returns CDR1 LNHDA and CDR2 SQIVND (reference sequence).